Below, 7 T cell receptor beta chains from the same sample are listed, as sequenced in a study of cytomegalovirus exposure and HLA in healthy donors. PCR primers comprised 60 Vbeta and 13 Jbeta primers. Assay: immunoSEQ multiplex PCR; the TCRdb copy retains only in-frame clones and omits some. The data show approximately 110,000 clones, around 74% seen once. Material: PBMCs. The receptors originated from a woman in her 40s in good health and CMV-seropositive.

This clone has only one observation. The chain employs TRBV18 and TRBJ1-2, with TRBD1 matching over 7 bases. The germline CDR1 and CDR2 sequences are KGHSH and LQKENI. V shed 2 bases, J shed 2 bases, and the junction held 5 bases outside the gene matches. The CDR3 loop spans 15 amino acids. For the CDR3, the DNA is TGTGCCAGCTCACCATCTACAGGGGCGAACTATGGCTACACCTTC. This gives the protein CASSPSTGANYGYTF.

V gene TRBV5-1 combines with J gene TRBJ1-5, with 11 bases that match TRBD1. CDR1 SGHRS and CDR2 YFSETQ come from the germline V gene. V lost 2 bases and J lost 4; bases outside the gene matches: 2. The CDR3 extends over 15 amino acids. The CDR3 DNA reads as TGCGCCAGCAGCTTAGGGACAGGGGGAAATCAGCCCCAGCATTTT. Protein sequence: CASSLGTGGNQPQHF.

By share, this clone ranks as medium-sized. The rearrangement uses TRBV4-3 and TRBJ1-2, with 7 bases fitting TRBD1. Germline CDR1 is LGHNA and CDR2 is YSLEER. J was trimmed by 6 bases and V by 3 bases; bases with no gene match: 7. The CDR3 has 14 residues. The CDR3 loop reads CASSQFSTGDGYTF. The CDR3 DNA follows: TGCGCCAGCAGCCAGTTTTCAACAGGGGATGGCTACACCTTC.

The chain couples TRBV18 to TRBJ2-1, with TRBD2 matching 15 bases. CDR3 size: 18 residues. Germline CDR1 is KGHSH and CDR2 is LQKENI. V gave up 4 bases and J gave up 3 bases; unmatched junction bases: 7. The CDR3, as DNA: TGTGCCAGCTCACTCGCCGGGACTAGCGGGGGGAACTACAATGAGCAGTTCTTC. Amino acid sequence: CASSLAGTSGGNYNEQFF.

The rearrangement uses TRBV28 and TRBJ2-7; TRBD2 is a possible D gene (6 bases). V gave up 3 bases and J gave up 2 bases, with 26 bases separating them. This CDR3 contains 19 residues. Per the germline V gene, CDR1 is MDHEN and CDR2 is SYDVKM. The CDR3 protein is CASSLEGGRRAGLPYEQYF. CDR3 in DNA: TGTGCCAGCAGTTTGGAGGGTGGACGCCGGGCAGGGCTTCCCTACGAGCAGTACTTC.

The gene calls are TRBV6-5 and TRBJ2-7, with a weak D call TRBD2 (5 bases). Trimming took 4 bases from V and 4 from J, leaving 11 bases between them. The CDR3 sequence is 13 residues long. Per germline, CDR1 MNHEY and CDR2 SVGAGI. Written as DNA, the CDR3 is TGTGCCAGCAGTTCGGGATGGGGTTACGAGCAGTACTTC. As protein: CASSSGWGYEQYF.

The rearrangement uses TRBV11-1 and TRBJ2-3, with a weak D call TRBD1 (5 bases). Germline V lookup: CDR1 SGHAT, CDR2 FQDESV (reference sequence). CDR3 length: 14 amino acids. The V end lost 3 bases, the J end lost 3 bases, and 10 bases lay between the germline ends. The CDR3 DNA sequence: TGTGCCAGCAGCTTTGGGTCAGGGACAGATACGCAGTATTTT. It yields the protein CASSFGSGTDTQYF. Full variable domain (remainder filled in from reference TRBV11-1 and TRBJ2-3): EAEVAQSPRYKITEKSQAVAFWCDPISGHATLYWYRQILGQGPELLVQFQDESVVDDSQLPKDRFSAERLKGVDSTLKIQPAELGDSAMYLCASSFGSGTDTQYFGPGTRLTVL.